This entry describes one TCR beta chain. What it binds is unknown. Germline assignment: CDR1 ENHRY and CDR2 SYGVKD. J was trimmed by 6 bases and V by 10 bases; bases with no gene match: 6. The CDR3 contains 13 residues. These data belong to a study of CD8+CD57+ T cells in acquired aplastic anemia. About the research overall: Healthy donors averaged about 10 million reads for CD4+ cells.

Study-wide results and limits: The CD8+ Simpson's diversity of patients and controls was not significantly different. Patients and controls shared twenty-nine CD8+ CDR3 sequences, highly expressed in patients.

The template used for profiling TCR beta VDJ and CDR3 was genomic DNA. TCRdb passed the reads through MiXCR, listing each CDR3 protein once. The sample shows roughly 190,000 distinct CDR3 sequences, approximately 52% of them seen only once. Input material: sorted CD4+, CD8+, or CD8+CD57+ T cells (not recorded which) from PBMCs. The chain uses TRBV10-3 and TRBJ1-6; 7 bases map to TRBD1. The TCR originated in a human donor in good health, serving as a control. CDR3 sequence reads: CASRRDSNSPLHF. The CDR3 DNA sequence: TGTGCCAGCAGGAGGGACAGTAATTCACCCCTCCACTTT.